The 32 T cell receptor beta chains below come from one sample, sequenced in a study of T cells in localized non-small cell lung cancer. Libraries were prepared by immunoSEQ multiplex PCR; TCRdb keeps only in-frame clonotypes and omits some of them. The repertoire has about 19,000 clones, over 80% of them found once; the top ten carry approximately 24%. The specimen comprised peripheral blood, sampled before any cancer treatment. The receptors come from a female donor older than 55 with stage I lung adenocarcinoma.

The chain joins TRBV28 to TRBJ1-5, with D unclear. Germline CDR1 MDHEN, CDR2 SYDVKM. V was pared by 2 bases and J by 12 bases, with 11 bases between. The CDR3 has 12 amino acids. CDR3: CASSLVASYQHF. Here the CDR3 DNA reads TGTGCCAGCAGTTTAGTGGCATCCTACCAGCATTTT.

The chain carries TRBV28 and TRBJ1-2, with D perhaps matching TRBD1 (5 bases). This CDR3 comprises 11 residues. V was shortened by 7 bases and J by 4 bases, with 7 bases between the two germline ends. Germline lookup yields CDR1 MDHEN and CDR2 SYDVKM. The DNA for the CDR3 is TGTGCCAGCAACAGGTTCTATGGCTACACCTTC. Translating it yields CASNRFYGYTF.

CDR3 DNA sequence: TGTGCCAGCGGGCGGACAGGGCGCACAGATACGCAGTATTTT. It yields the protein CASGRTGRTDTQYF. This chain uses TRBV5-4 with TRBJ2-3, with 8 bases identical to TRBD1. Germline V gene lookup returns CDR1 SGHNT and CDR2 YYREEE (reference sequence). The CDR3 is made up of 14 amino acids. V lost 7 bases to trimming and J lost 1 base; unmatched junction nucleotides: 5.

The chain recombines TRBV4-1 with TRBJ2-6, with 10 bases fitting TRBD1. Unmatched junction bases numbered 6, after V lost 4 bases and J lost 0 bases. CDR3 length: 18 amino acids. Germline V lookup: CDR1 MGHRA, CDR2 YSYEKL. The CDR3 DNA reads TGCGCCAGCAGCCCCGGGACAGGGGTCCTCTCTGGGGCCAACGTCCTGACTTTC. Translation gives CASSPGTGVLSGANVLTF.

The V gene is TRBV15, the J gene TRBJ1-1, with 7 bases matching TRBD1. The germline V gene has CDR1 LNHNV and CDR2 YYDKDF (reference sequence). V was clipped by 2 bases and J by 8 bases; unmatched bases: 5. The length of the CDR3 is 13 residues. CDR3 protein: CATSRQRGQEAFF. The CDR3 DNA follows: TGTGCCACCAGCAGACAAAGGGGACAGGAAGCTTTCTTT.

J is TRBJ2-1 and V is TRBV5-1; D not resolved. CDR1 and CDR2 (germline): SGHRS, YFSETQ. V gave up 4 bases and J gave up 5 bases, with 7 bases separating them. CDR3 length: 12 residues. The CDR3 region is CASSHPDNEQFF. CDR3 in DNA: TGCGCCAGCAGCCATCCAGACAATGAGCAGTTCTTC.

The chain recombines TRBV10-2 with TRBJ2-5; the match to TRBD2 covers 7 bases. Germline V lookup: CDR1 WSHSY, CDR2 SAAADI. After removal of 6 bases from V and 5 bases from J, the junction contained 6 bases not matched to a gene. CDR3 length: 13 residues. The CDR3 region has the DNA TGCGCCAGCAGGGTAGCCGGGAGGGAGACCCAGTACTTC. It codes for CASRVAGRETQYF.

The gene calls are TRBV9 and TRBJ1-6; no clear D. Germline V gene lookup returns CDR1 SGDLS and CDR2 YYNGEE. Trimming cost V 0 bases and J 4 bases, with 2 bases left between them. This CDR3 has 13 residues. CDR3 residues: CASSVDYNSPLHF. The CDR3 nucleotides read TGTGCCAGCAGCGTAGATTATAATTCACCCCTCCACTTT.

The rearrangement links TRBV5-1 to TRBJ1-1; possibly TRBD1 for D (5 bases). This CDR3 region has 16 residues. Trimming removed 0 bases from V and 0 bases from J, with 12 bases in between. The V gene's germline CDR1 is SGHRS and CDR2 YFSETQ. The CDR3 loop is CASSLAGAGVNTEAFF. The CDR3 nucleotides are TGCGCCAGCAGCTTGGCCGGCGCGGGGGTGAACACTGAAGCTTTCTTT.

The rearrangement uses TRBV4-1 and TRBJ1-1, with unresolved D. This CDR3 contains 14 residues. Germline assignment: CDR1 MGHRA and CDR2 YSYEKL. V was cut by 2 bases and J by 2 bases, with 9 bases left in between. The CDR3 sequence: CASSQSVGNTEAFF. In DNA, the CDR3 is TGCGCCAGCAGCCAATCGGTGGGTAACACTGAAGCTTTCTTT.

In nucleotides, the CDR3 is TGCAGCGTTGAGGACAGGGTCGACTATGGCTACACCTTC. It yields the protein CSVEDRVDYGYTF. This chain joins TRBV29-1 and TRBJ1-2; 8 nucleotides agree with TRBD1. Germline values: CDR1 SQVTM, CDR2 ANQGSEA. The CDR3 sequence is 13 residues long. V was clipped by 3 bases and J by 3 bases; unmatched bases: 3.

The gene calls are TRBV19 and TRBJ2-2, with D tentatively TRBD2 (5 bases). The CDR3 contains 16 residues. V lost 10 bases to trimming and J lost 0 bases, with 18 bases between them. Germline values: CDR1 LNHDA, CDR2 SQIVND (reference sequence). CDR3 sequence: CATLLSGTTNTGELFF. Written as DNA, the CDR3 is TGTGCCACCCTATTGAGCGGCACCACGAACACCGGGGAGCTGTTTTTT.

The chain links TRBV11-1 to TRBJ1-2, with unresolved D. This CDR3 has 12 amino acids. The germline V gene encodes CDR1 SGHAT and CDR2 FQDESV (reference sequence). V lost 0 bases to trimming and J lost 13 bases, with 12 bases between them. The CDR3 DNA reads TGTGCCAGCAGCTTAGCCCTGACACCTCTCACCTTC. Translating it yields CASSLALTPLTF.

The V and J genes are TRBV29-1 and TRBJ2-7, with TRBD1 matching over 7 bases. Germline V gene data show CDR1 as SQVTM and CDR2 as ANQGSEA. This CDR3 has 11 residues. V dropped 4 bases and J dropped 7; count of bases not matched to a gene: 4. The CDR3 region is CSVVLTGEQYF. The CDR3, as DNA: TGCAGCGTTGTTCTGACAGGGGAGCAGTACTTC.

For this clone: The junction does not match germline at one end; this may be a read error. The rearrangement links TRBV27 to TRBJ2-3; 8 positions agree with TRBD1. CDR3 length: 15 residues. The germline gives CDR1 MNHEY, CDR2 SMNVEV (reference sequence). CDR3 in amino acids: CSSSLTPTGADTQYF. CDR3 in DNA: TGTTCCAGCAGTTTAACCCCGACAGGGGCAGATACGCAGTATTTT.

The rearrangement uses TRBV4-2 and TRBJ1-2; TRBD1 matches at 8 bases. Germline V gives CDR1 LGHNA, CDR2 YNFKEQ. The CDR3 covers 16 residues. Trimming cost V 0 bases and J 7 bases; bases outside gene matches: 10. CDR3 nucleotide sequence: TGTGCCAGCAGCCAAGATGTCAGGGGGCGTACGTTTGGCTACACCTTC. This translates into CASSQDVRGRTFGYTF.

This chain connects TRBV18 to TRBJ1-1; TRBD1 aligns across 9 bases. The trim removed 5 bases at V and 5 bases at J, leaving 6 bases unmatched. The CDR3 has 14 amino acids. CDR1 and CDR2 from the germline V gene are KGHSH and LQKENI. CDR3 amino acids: CASSKGQGQTEAFF. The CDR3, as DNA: TGTGCCAGCTCAAAGGGACAGGGTCAAACTGAAGCTTTCTTT.

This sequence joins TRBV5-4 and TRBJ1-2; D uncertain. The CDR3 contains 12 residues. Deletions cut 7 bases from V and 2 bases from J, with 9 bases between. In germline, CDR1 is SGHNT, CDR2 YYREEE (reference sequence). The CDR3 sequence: CASASENYGYTF. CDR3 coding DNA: TGTGCCAGCGCATCGGAAAACTATGGCTACACCTTC.

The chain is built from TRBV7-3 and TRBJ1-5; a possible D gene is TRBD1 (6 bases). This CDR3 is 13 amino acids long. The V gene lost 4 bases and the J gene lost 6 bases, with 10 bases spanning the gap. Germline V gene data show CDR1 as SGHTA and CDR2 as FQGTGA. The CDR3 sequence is CASSSGAGQPQHF. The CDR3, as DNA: TGTGCCAGCAGCTCAGGGGCCGGTCAGCCCCAGCATTTT. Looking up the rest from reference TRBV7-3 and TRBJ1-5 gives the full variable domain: GAGVSQTPSNKVTEKGKYVELRCDPISGHTALYWYRQSLGQGPEFLIYFQGTGAADDSGLPNDRFFAVRPEGSVSTLKIQRTERGDSAVYLCASSSGAGQPQHFGDGTRLSIL.

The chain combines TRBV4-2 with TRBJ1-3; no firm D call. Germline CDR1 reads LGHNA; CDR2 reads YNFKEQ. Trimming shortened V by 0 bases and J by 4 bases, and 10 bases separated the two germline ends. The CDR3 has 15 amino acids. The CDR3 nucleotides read TGTGCCAGCAGCCAAGAAAGTAAGCCAGGAAACACCATATATTTT. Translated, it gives CASSQESKPGNTIYF.

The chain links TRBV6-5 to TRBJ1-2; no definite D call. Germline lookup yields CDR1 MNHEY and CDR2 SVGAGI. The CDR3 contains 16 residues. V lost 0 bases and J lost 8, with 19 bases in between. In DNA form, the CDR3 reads TGTGCCAGCAGTTACTCTGGTGGACGGATTGCTTGGGGCTACACCTTC. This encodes CASSYSGGRIAWGYTF.

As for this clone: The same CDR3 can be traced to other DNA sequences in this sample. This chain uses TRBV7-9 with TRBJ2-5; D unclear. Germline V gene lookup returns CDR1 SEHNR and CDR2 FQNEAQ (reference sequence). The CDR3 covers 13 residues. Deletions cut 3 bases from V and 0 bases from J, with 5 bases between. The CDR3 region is CASSLGNQETQYF. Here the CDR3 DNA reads TGTGCCAGCAGCTTGGGCAACCAAGAGACCCAGTACTTC. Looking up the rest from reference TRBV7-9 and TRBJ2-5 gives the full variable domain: DTGVSQNPRHKITKRGQNVTFRCDPISEHNRLYWYRQTLGQGPEFLTYFQNEAQLEKSRLLSDRFSAERPKGSFSTLEIQRTEQGDSAMYLCASSLGNQETQYFGPGTRLLVL.

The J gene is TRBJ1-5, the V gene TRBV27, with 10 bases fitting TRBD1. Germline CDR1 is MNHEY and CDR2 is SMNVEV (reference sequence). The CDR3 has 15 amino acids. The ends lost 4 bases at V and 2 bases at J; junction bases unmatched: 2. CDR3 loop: CASSSGTGGNQPQHF. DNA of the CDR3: TGTGCCAGCAGTTCTGGGACAGGGGGCAATCAGCCCCAGCATTTT.

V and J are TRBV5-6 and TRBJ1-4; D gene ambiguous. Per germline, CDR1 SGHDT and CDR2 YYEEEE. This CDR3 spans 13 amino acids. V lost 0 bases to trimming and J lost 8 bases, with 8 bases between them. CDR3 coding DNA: TGTGCCAGCAGCTTGGACCCAAGGGAAAAACTGTTTTTT. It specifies CASSLDPREKLFF.

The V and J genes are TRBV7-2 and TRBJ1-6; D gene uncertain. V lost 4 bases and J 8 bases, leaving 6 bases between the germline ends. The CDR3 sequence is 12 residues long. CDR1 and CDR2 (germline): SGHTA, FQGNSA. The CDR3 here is CASSSPYSPLHF. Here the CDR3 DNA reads TGTGCCAGCAGCTCCCCTTATTCACCCCTCCACTTT.

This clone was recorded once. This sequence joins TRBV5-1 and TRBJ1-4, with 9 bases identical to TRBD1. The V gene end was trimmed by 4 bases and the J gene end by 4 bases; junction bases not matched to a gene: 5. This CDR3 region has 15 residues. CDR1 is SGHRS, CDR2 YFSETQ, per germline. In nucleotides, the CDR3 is TGCGCCAGCAGCATACCGACAGGGGGTAATGAAAAACTGTTTTTT. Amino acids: CASSIPTGGNEKLFF.

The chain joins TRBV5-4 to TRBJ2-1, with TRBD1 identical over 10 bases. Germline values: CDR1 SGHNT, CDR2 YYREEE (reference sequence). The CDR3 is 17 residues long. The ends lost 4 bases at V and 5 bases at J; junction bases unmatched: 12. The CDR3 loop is CASSPRPPGQGNNEQFF. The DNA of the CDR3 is TGTGCCAGCAGCCCGAGACCACCGGGACAGGGGAACAATGAGCAGTTCTTC.

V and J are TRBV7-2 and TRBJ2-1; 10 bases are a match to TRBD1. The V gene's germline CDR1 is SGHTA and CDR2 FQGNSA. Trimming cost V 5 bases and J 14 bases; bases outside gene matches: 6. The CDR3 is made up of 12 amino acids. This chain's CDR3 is CASSRDRGGKFF. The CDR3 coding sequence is TGTGCCAGCAGCCGGGACAGGGGTGGTAAGTTCTTC. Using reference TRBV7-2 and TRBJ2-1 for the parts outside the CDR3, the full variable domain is GAGVSQSPSNKVTEKGKDVELRCDPISGHTALYWYRQSLGQGLEFLIYFQGNSAPDKSGLPSDRFSAERTGGSVSTLTIQRTQQEDSAVYLCASSRDRGGKFFGPGTRLTVL.

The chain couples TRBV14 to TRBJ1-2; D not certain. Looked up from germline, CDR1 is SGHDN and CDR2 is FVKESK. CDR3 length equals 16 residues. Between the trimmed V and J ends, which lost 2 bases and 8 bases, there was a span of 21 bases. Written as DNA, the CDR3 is TGTGCCAGCAGCCAATTCCCAGGCACGGATTCTATAGGCTACACCTTC. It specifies CASSQFPGTDSIGYTF.

The CDR3 here is CASSQVDAQGRTNYGYTF. CDR3 DNA sequence: TGCGCCAGCAGCCAGGTAGACGCACAGGGGAGGACTAACTATGGCTACACCTTC. The rearrangement joins TRBV4-1 to TRBJ1-2; the match to TRBD1 covers 7 bases. The CDR3 runs to 18 residues. The ends lost 3 bases at V and 0 bases at J; junction bases unmatched: 13. Germline CDR1 is MGHRA and CDR2 is YSYEKL.

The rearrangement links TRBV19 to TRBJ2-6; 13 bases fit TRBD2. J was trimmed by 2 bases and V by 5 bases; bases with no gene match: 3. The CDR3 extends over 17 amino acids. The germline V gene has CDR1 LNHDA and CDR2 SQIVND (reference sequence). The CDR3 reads CASSPLAGGPGANVLTF. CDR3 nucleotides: TGTGCCAGTAGTCCACTAGCGGGGGGGCCTGGGGCCAACGTCCTGACTTTC.

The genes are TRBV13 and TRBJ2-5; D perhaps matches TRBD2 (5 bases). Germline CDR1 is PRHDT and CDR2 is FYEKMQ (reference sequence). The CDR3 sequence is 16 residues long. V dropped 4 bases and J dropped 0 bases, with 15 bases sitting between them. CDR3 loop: CASSSSGGPYQETQYF. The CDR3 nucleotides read TGTGCCAGCAGCTCGAGCGGAGGTCCGTACCAAGAGACCCAGTACTTC. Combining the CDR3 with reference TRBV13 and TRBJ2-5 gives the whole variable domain AAGVIQSPRHLIKEKRETATLKCYPIPRHDTVYWYQQGPGQDPQFLISFYEKMQSDKGSIPDRFSAQQFSDYHSELNMSSLELGDSALYFCASSSSGGPYQETQYFGPGTRLLVL.